This is a list of T cell receptor beta chains from one sample in a study of graft-versus-host responses after intestinal transplantation. What these receptors recognize is not known. TCRdb's copy holds only in-frame clones and misses some; the assay was immunoSEQ multiplex PCR. The sample records under 90,000 clones, roughly 90% being singletons. Sequencing was performed on unstimulated CD8+ T cells sorted from spleen or lymph node cells, taken before transplant. The source is a human donor who was the organ donor for an intestinal transplant. The CDR3 runs from the conserved cysteine through the conserved F or W. The D gene is left open where the match is weak. Clone size is not always given. Where it is, it says once, few, many or a class for expanded clones.

>.|14|TRBV19|.|TRBJ1-4
CASSILSTNEKLFF
TGTGCCAGTAGTATTCTTTCAACTAATGAAAAACTGTTTTTT
>once|16|TRBV15|.|TRBJ1-4
CATSRDYNRVDEKLFF
TGTGCCACCAGCAGAGATTATAACAGGGTGGACGAAAAACTGTTTTTT
>.|15|TRBV5-3|.|TRBJ1-4
CARSSNRTRFGKLFF
TGTGCCAGAAGCTCCAATCGCACGAGATTCGGAAAACTGTTTTTT
>.|15|TRBV2|.|TRBJ1-1
CASSELEQGNTEAFF
TGTGCCAGCAGTGAATTGGAACAGGGGAACACTGAAGCTTTCTTT
>.|15|TRBV9|.|TRBJ1-1
CASSVAMRGGTEAFF
TGTGCCAGCAGCGTAGCTATGAGAGGCGGCACTGAAGCTTTCTTT
>.|21|TRBV4-1|.|TRBJ1-4
CASSPQPTIQGGWATNEKLFF
TGCGCCAGCAGCCCACAGCCCACCATCCAGGGAGGTTGGGCAACTAATGAAAAACTGTTTTTT
>once|17|TRBV2|.|TRBJ1-1
CARSRLGGTPMNTEAFF
TGTGCCAGGAGTCGCTTGGGCGGGACGCCTATGAACACTGAAGCTTTCTTT
>.|18|TRBV6-1|.|TRBJ1-6
CASSEFSVLYSYNSPLHF
TGTGCCAGCAGTGAATTTTCAGTTCTGTATTCGTATAATTCACCCCTCCACTTT
>.|13|TRBV13|TRBD1|TRBJ1-2
CASSLDRADGYTF
TGTGCCAGCAGCCTAGACAGGGCGGATGGCTACACCTTC
>.|14|TRBV6-5|.|TRBJ2-2
CASLGQRNTGELFF
TGTGCCAGCCTCGGACAGAGGAACACCGGGGAGCTGTTTTTT
>.|19|TRBV7-9|TRBD2|TRBJ2-2
CASSPGLRGALTNTGELFF
TGTGCCAGCAGCCCCGGTTTGCGGGGGGCCTTAACGAACACCGGGGAGCTGTTTTTT
>.|15|TRBV28|.|TRBJ1-1
CASSLFRQATTEAFF
TGTGCCAGCAGTTTATTCCGGCAGGCCACCACTGAAGCTTTCTTT
>.|18|TRBV5-1|.|TRBJ2-1
CASSFTVGRSLDYNEQFF
TGCGCCAGCAGCTTTACAGTGGGGCGTTCGCTCGACTACAATGAGCAGTTCTTC
>.|16|TRBV4-1|TRBD2|TRBJ2-3
CASSQSSGGFTDTQYF
TGCGCCAGCAGCCAATCTAGCGGAGGGTTCACAGATACGCAGTATTTT
>.|15|TRBV4-3|.|TRBJ2-5
CASSQADRRQETQYF
TGCGCCAGCAGCCAAGCCGACAGACGACAAGAGACCCAGTACTTC
>.|12|TRBV9|.|TRBJ1-4
CASSAGGEKLFF
TGTGCCAGCAGCGCAGGTGGTGAAAAACTGTTTTTT
>.|17|TRBV7-6|TRBD2|TRBJ2-1
CASSLQTSGTVYNEQFF
TGTGCCAGCAGCTTACAGACTAGCGGCACAGTTTACAATGAGCAGTTCTTC
>.|15|TRBV27|.|TRBJ1-3
CASSLQGESGNTIYF
TGTGCCAGCAGTTTACAGGGCGAATCTGGAAACACCATATATTTT
>.|13|TRBV7-9|.|TRBJ2-1
CASSLDSYNEQFF
TGTGCCAGCAGCCTGGACAGTTACAATGAGCAGTTCTTC
>.|12|TRBV10-3|.|TRBJ1-2
CAISEAGSGYTF
TGTGCCATCAGTGAGGCAGGATCTGGCTACACCTTC
>.|14|TRBV7-2|TRBD2|TRBJ2-3
CASAPSGGVDTQYF
TGTGCCAGTGCCCCTAGCGGGGGGGTGGATACGCAGTATTTT
>.|14|TRBV28|TRBD1|TRBJ1-2
CASSGGQGCYGYTF
TGTGCCAGCAGTGGGGGACAGGGGTGCTATGGCTACACCTTC
>.|17|TRBV19|.|TRBJ2-2
CASRGIGGQGDLAELFF
TGTGCCAGTAGGGGTATAGGGGGTCAGGGCGACCTGGCGGAGCTGTTTTTT
>.|14|TRBV9|TRBD1|TRBJ1-3
CATSTGHSGNTIYF
TGTGCCACATCGACAGGGCACTCTGGAAACACCATATATTTT
>.|17|TRBV11-2|TRBD1|TRBJ2-2
CASSFDRGGIRTGELFF
TGTGCCAGCAGCTTTGACAGGGGGGGGATACGGACCGGGGAGCTGTTTTTT
>.|16|TRBV19|.|TRBJ1-6
CASSNRQDSYNSPLHF
TGTGCCAGTAGTAACAGACAGGACTCCTATAATTCACCCCTCCACTTT
>.|12|TRBV28|.|TRBJ1-1
CASSLSRPEAFF
TGTGCCAGCAGTTTATCCAGGCCTGAAGCTTTCTTT
>.|18|TRBV4-3|.|TRBJ1-1
CASSQVLQETTMNTEAFF
TGCGCCAGCAGCCAAGTATTACAGGAAACTACGATGAACACTGAAGCTTTCTTT
>.|15|TRBV9|TRBD1|TRBJ1-2
CASSPWTGSNYGYTF
TGTGCCAGCAGCCCTTGGACAGGTTCTAACTATGGCTACACCTTC
>.|14|TRBV4-1|.|TRBJ2-1
CASSLDPPGDEQFF
TGCGCCAGCAGCCTGGACCCGCCGGGAGATGAGCAGTTCTTC
>.|15|TRBV27|TRBD2|TRBJ2-1
CASSLLAGGDNEQFF
TGTGCCAGCAGTTTACTAGCGGGGGGGGACAATGAGCAGTTCTTC
>.|19|TRBV4-3|TRBD2|TRBJ2-3
CASSQDSSGGPSSTDTQYF
TGCGCCAGCAGCCAAGATTCGAGCGGGGGGCCCTCGAGCACAGATACGCAGTATTTT
>.|13|TRBV7-6|.|TRBJ1-1
CASSLAMNTEAFF
TGTGCCAGCAGCTTAGCCATGAACACTGAAGCTTTCTTT
>.|15|TRBV6-5|.|TRBJ1-5
CASSQSTGTGQPQHF
TGTGCCAGCAGCCAAAGTACAGGGACGGGTCAGCCCCAGCATTTT
>.|17|TRBV4-1|.|TRBJ2-1
CASSPPLTGSSYNEQFF
TGCGCCAGCAGCCCCCCTCTTACAGGGAGCTCCTACAATGAGCAGTTCTTC
>.|14|TRBV7-8|.|TRBJ2-5
CASSLAGWNQDQYF
TGTGCCAGCAGCTTAGCCGGATGGAATCAGGACCAGTACTTC
>.|15|TRBV6-6|TRBD1|TRBJ1-1
CASSLGGSVNTEAFF
TGTGCCAGCAGTTTAGGGGGCTCGGTGAACACTGAAGCTTTCTTT
>.|13|TRBV5-6|TRBD1|TRBJ1-1
CASSDGQGPEAFF
TGTGCCAGCAGCGACGGACAGGGCCCTGAAGCTTTCTTT
>once|18|TRBV15|TRBD2|TRBJ2-1
CATSSEDIAGWSYNEQFF
TGTGCCACCAGCAGCGAGGACATAGCGGGGTGGTCCTACAATGAGCAGTTCTTC
>.|12|TRBV9|.|TRBJ2-3
CASSVTEDTQYF
TGTGCCAGCAGCGTGACAGAAGATACGCAGTATTTT
>.|11|TRBV29-1|.|TRBJ1-1
CSVLRNTEAFF
TGCAGCGTTCTCCGTAACACTGAAGCTTTCTTT
>.|14|TRBV9|.|TRBJ2-5
CASSVGGGFETQYF
TGTGCCAGCAGCGTAGGAGGTGGTTTCGAGACCCAGTACTTC
>.|16|TRBV7-6|.|TRBJ1-2
CASSEAWTDTNYGYTF
TGTGCCAGCAGCGAGGCTTGGACAGATACTAACTATGGCTACACCTTC
>.|16|TRBV5-4|TRBD1|TRBJ2-6
CASSYTTGAGANVLTF
TGTGCCAGCAGCTATACCACAGGGGCTGGGGCCAACGTCCTGACTTTC
>.|15|TRBV9|.|TRBJ1-2
CASSSRGAGRFGYTF
TGTGCCAGCAGCTCCCGTGGGGCAGGGCGGTTTGGCTACACCTTC
>.|13|TRBV14|.|TRBJ2-2
CASSHRGSGELFF
TGTGCCAGCAGCCACAGGGGTTCCGGGGAGCTGTTTTTT
>.|16|TRBV19|TRBD1|TRBJ1-3
CASSMGQSFSGNTIYF
TGTGCCAGTAGTATGGGACAGTCCTTCTCTGGAAACACCATATATTTT
>.|14|TRBV7-7|.|TRBJ2-5
CASSLDNGQETQYF
TGTGCTAGCAGCTTAGATAACGGCCAAGAGACCCAGTACTTC
>.|12|TRBV29-1|.|TRBJ1-1
CSVPRGNTEAFF
TGCAGCGTCCCCCGGGGGAACACTGAAGCTTTCTTT
>.|12|TRBV9|.|TRBJ1-6
CASSHQGSPLHF
TGTGCCAGCAGCCACCAGGGTTCACCCCTCCACTTT
>once|15|TRBV29-1|TRBD1|TRBJ2-5
CSVGSGGADQETQYF
TGCAGCGTAGGATCAGGGGGCGCGGATCAAGAGACCCAGTACTTC